This T cell receptor (beta chain) was obtained from a study of beta chain features in type 1 diabetes (dated by TCRdb to the late 2010s). General notes on the study: No differences in mean age, gender distribution, total cell number or subset yield were found between patients and healthy donors. A total of approximately 110,000,000 sorted cells were examined across all samples, and a strong correlation was observed between cell number per subset and RNA yield. In the study, recently diagnosed type 1 diabetes patients and matched healthy donors were compared on the TCRB repertoires of their sorted circulating CD4+ T cell subsets. Naive and central memory subsets were obtained from all 28 donors, but regulatory and stem cell-like memory subsets were isolated from only 8 patients and roughly 8 healthy donors.

About this clone: Its antigen has not been determined. No clone much larger than this one lies a single base away; base qualities are absent.

From each donor, a single peripheral blood sample of around 0.12 L on average was drawn into heparinised tubes. A BD FACSAria II and a panel including CD45RO, CCR7, CD25, CD127, CD95 and CD27 were used to sort naive, central memory, regulatory and stem cell-like memory CD4+ T cells. A purity above 98% was achieved for all sorted populations. PBMCs were isolated right away by Lymphoprep density gradient centrifugation and were stained directly, without culture. To minimize batch effects, samples were stained and sorted in pairs, one healthy donor with one patient per experiment. What the authors observed across the whole study: At VDJ recombination sites, patients with type 1 diabetes made fewer insertions and deleted more nucleotides, a pattern implying thymic rearrangement abnormalities. Because cDNA was sequenced instead of genomic DNA, activated cells with high expression could be over-represented, although the groups did not differ in activation or CD3 levels. Shorter templates might be favored by PCR, yet because patient and control samples were amplified and corrected together, any such skew would affect both groups equally. HLA sub-analyses involved small numbers of individuals, so any influence of HLA type on TCRB rearrangement remained unresolved. In all four CD4+ subsets, TCRB CDR3 length was moderately but significantly shorter in type 1 diabetes patients. Naive, central memory and regulatory TCRB repertoires appeared more similar among patients than among healthy donors.

The entire amount of isolated RNA was reverse transcribed using the High Capacity cDNA Reverse Transcription Kit, so the sequenced TCRB transcripts were expressed ones. Deep immunoSEQ sequencing was performed on naive, central memory and regulatory T cell samples, with an average of about 4 million total reads per sample. Sorted cells were lysed in RLT buffer, and RNA was extracted using DNase-treated RNeasy Micro or Mini kits according to cell number. Each cell subset was processed on its own to prevent cross-contamination, while patient and healthy donor samples were processed together. Using the immunoSEQ multiplex PCR, TCRB sequences were amplified from cDNA into 87-bp fragments spanning the CDR3 region. Sequencing of the amplicons was performed on the Illumina HiSeq platform. Concerning the study's data processing: Synthetic template baselines were used to correct PCR bias computationally, reads within Hamming distance 2 were collapsed together, and singletons that could not be merged were discarded. Reads were aligned against IMGT so that V, D and J genes, CDR3 length and insertions or deletions at six rearrangement sites could be assigned. Clonotype counts were normalized to sorted cell number within each subset before computing true diversity and Gini coefficients with the tcR R package. Repertoire sharing was quantified using the overlap coefficient calculated on TCRB nucleotide sequences. As a proxy for the pre-selection repertoire, out-of-frame TCRB sequences from naive cells were analyzed. TCRdb re-hosts the immuneACCESS table, in-frame sequences only. Its copies lack some clones; in the studies checked, an unresolved V gene accounts for under half of them, and the cause for the rest is not known. That table furnishes V, J and clone size, whereas the DNA furnished D and trimming. The sample table records about 340,000 clones; 13% of these occur just once. The ten largest clones take up about 0.015% of the sample.

In the germline V gene, CDR1 corresponds to ENHRY and CDR2 to SYGVKD. V is pared back by 6 bases and J by 9 bases, with 18 bases lying between the germline termini. CDR3 length: 14 amino acids, cysteine to phenylalanine. Only the CDR3 DNA stays, 42 bases, in frame from base 1. Rearrangement joined TRBV10-3 to TRBJ2-1; the D gene is perhaps TRBD2, on 5 matching bases. The sequence was obtained from a young woman with type 1 diabetes. Sequenced input: naive CD4+ T cells from blood. The cell subset or site label, read with the paper, signifies: true naive CD4+ T cells. Read as DNA, the sequence is TGTGCCATCAGAGGTCGGCTAGCTAGTGGTGAGCAGTTCTTC. The resulting protein is CAIRGRLASGEQFF.